The rows below give T cell receptor beta chains drawn from one sample of a study of T cells after yellow fever vaccination. MiXCR, run by TCRdb on the 5' RACE reads, gives a single entry per CDR3 protein. This sample has roughly 260,000 distinct CDR3 sequences, with around 13% found just once. This specimen was CD4+ T cells sorted from PBMCs, taken 45 days after the yellow fever booster vaccination. The receptors here all came from a young man who received the YFV17D yellow fever vaccine. Both conserved end residues are part of each CDR3. A D gene is named only where the DNA matches it firmly. Clone size is stated in some rows and not others, as once, few, many or a class when expanded.

J gene: TRBJ1-1
V gene: TRBV20-1
clone size: many
D gene: -
CDR3 protein: CSARTGNTEAFF
CDR3 DNA: TGCAGTGCTAGAACGGGGAACACTGAAGCTTTCTTT

J gene: TRBJ2-5
V gene: TRBV5-1
clone size: -
D gene: -
CDR3 protein: CASSLGDVRVETQYF
CDR3 DNA: TGCGCCAGCAGCTTGGGGGACGTTCGGGTGGAGACCCAGTACTTC

J gene: TRBJ2-3
V gene: TRBV27
clone size: -
D gene: TRBD2
CDR3 protein: CAARTSGRGTQYF
CDR3 DNA: TGTGCCGCAAGGACTAGCGGGAGGGGGACGCAGTATTTT

J gene: TRBJ2-5
V gene: TRBV5-1
clone size: -
D gene: TRBD2
CDR3 protein: CASSISLAGGKETQYF
CDR3 DNA: TGCGCCAGCAGCATCTCACTAGCGGGAGGGAAGGAGACCCAGTACTTC

J gene: TRBJ2-3
V gene: TRBV10-3
clone size: few
D gene: -
CDR3 protein: CAIMPGVGTDTQYF
CDR3 DNA: TGTGCCATCATGCCGGGAGTTGGCACAGATACGCAGTATTTT

J gene: TRBJ1-5
V gene: TRBV6-2/TRBV6-3
clone size: -
D gene: -
CDR3 protein: CASSYRFPSSIANQPQHF
CDR3 DNA: TGTGCCAGCAGTTATCGGTTCCCGTCATCTATAGCCAATCAGCCCCAGCATTTT

J gene: TRBJ2-4
V gene: TRBV29-1
clone size: -
D gene: -
CDR3 protein: CSVADLRSIQYF
CDR3 DNA: TGCAGCGTGGCGGACCTAAGATCCATTCAGTACTTC

J gene: TRBJ2-1
V gene: TRBV30
clone size: few
D gene: -
CDR3 protein: CASPGRHYNEQFF
CDR3 DNA: TGTGCCTCGCCGGGCCGGCATTACAATGAGCAGTTCTTC

J gene: TRBJ2-7
V gene: TRBV5-1
clone size: -
D gene: -
CDR3 protein: CASSPLDGTYEQYF
CDR3 DNA: TGCGCCAGCAGCCCCTTGGACGGTACCTACGAGCAGTACTTC

J gene: TRBJ1-6
V gene: TRBV7-2
clone size: -
D gene: -
CDR3 protein: CASSLSFPGRRAPLHF
CDR3 DNA: TGTGCCAGCAGCTTAAGCTTTCCGGGACGAAGGGCACCCCTCCACTTT

J gene: TRBJ2-7
V gene: TRBV7-2
clone size: once
D gene: -
CDR3 protein: CASSLGGLTSYEQYF
CDR3 DNA: TGTGCCAGCAGCTTAGGTGGCCTAACCTCCTACGAGCAGTACTTC

J gene: TRBJ2-6
V gene: TRBV5-1
clone size: many
D gene: -
CDR3 protein: CASSIPDSGANVLTF
CDR3 DNA: TGCGCCAGCAGTATTCCGGATTCTGGGGCCAACGTCCTGACTTTC

J gene: TRBJ1-1
V gene: TRBV5-1
clone size: few
D gene: -
CDR3 protein: CASSFIGDTEAFF
CDR3 DNA: TGCGCCAGCAGCTTTATAGGAGACACTGAAGCTTTCTTT

J gene: TRBJ2-2
V gene: TRBV10-3
clone size: -
D gene: TRBD2
CDR3 protein: CAISEPSGRAGPGELFF
CDR3 DNA: TGTGCCATCAGTGAACCTAGCGGGAGGGCCGGTCCCGGGGAGCTGTTTTTT

J gene: TRBJ2-4
V gene: TRBV7-2
clone size: -
D gene: TRBD1
CDR3 protein: CASSPGRQGFKNIQYF
CDR3 DNA: TGTGCCAGCAGCCCTGGGCGACAGGGTTTCAAAAACATTCAGTACTTC

J gene: TRBJ2-1
V gene: TRBV20-1
clone size: many
D gene: -
CDR3 protein: CSARLGYNEQFF
CDR3 DNA: TGCAGTGCTAGACTAGGATACAATGAGCAGTTCTTC

J gene: TRBJ2-1
V gene: TRBV3-1
clone size: -
D gene: -
CDR3 protein: CASSPQGSEQFF
CDR3 DNA: TGTGCCAGCAGCCCCCAGGGGAGTGAGCAGTTCTTC

J gene: TRBJ2-7
V gene: TRBV6-2/TRBV6-3
clone size: -
D gene: -
CDR3 protein: CASSNSKVEQYF
CDR3 DNA: TGTGCCAGCAGTAACTCTAAAGTCGAGCAGTACTTC